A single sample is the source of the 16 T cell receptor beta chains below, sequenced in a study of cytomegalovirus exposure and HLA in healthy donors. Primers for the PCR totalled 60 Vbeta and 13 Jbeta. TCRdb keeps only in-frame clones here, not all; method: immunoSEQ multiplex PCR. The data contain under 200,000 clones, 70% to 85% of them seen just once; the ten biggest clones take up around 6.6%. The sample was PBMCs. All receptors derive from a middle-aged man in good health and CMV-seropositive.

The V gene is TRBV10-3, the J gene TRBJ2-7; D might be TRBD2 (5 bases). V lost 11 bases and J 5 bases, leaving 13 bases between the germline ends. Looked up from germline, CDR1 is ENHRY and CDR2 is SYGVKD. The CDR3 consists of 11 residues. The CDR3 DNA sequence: TGTGCCGCGGGTCGGGCCCACGAGCAGTACTTC. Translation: CAAGRAHEQYF.

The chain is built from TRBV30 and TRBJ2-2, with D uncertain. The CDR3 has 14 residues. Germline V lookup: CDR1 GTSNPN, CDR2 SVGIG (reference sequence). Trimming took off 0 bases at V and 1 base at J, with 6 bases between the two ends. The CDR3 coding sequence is TGTGCCTGGAGTGTACACCTGAACACCGGGGAGCTGTTTTTT. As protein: CAWSVHLNTGELFF.

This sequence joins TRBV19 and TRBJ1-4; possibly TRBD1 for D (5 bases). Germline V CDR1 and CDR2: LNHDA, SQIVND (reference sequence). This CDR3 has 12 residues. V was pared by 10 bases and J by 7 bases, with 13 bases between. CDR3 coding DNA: TGTGCCACGGGGGGATTGGGTGAAAAACTGTTTTTT. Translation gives CATGGLGEKLFF.

The CDR3 DNA reads TGCGCCAGCAGCCGAGACGATCAGGGGGCGGGCACCTTC. Translation gives CASSRDDQGAGTF. J is TRBJ1-2 and V is TRBV4-1; 8 positions agree with TRBD1. This CDR3 has 13 amino acids. The germline V gene encodes CDR1 MGHRA and CDR2 YSYEKL. V shed 4 bases, J shed 13 bases, and the junction held 11 bases outside the gene matches.

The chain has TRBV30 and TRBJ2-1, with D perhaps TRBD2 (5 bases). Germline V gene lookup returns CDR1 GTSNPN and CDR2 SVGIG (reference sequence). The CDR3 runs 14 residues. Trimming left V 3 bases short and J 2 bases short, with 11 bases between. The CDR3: CAWRRAGPYNEQFF. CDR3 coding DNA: TGTGCCTGGAGAAGGGCGGGCCCCTACAATGAGCAGTTCTTC.

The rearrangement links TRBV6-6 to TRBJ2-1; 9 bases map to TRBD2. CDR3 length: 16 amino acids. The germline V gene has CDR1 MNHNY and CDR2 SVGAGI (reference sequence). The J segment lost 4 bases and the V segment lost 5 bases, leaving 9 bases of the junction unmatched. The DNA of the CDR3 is TGTGCCAGCAGTCGCGTACTAGCGGGTGGGTACAATGAGCAGTTCTTC. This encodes CASSRVLAGGYNEQFF.

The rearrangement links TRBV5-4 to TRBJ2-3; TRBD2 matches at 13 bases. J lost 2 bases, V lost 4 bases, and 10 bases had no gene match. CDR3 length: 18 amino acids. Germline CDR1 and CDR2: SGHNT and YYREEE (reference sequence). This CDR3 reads CASSQEVLAGGNTDTQYF. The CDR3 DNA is TGTGCCAGCAGCCAGGAGGTACTAGCGGGAGGGAACACAGATACGCAGTATTTT.

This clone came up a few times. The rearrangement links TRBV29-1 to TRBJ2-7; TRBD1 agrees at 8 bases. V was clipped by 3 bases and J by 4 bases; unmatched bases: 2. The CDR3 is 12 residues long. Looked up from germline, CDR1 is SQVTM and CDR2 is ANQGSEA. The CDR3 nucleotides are TGCAGCGTTGAGGACAGGGTTTACGAGCAGTACTTC. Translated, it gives CSVEDRVYEQYF.

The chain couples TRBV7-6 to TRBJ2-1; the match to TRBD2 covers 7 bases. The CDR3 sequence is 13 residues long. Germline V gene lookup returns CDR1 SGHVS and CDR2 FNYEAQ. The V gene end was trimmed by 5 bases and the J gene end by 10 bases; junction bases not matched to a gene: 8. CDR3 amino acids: CASSLLREAEQFF. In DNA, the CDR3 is TGTGCCAGCAGCCTACTTCGGGAGGCCGAGCAGTTCTTC.

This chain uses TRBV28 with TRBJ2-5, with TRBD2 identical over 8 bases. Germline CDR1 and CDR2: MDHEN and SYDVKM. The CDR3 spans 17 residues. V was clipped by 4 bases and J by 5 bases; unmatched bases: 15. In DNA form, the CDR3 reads TGTGCCAGCAGTTCCGCCCGGGGGGGAAGTTTGGTTGAGACCCAGTACTTC. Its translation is CASSSARGGSLVETQYF.

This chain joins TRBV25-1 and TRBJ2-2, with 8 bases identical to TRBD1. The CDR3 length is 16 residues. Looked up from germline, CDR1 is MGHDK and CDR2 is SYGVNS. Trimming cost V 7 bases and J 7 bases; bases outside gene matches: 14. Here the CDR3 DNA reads TGTGCCAGCACACCACCGGGACAGGCTTTAGGCGGGGAGCTGTTTTTT. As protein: CASTPPGQALGGELFF.

The CDR3 DNA sequence: TGTGCCAGTAGTATAGATAACAGGGCAGGTAACACTGAAGCTTTCTTT. This sequence encodes CASSIDNRAGNTEAFF. V is TRBV19 and J is TRBJ1-1; D perhaps matches TRBD1 (6 bases). Germline V gene sequence: CDR1 LNHDA, CDR2 SQIVND (reference sequence). The CDR3 runs 16 residues. V was pared by 0 bases and J by 2 bases, with 13 bases between.

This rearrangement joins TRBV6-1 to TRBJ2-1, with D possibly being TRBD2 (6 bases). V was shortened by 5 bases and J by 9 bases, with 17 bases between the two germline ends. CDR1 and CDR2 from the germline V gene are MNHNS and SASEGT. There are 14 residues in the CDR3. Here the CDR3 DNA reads TGTGCCAGCAGTCGGGGAACAACCGGGAGTGAGCAGTTCTTC. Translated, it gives CASSRGTTGSEQFF.

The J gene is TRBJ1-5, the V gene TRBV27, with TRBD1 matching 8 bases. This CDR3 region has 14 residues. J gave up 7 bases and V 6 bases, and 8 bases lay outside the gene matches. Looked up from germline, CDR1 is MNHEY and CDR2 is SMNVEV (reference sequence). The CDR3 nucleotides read TGTGCCAGCAGCCCGGACAGGGTTTACCAGCCCCAGCATTTT. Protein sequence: CASSPDRVYQPQHF.

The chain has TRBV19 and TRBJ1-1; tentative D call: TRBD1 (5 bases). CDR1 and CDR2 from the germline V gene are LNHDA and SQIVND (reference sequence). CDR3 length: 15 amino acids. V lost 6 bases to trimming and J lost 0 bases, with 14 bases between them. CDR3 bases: TGTGCCAGTAGCCTCCAGGGCACCATGAACACTGAAGCTTTCTTT. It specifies CASSLQGTMNTEAFF.

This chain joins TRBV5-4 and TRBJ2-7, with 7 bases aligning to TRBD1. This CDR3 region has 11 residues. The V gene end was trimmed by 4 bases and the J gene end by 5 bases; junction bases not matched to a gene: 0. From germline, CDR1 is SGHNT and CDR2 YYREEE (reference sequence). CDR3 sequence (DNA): TGTGCCAGCAGCACAGGGGACGAGCAGTACTTC. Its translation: CASSTGDEQYF.